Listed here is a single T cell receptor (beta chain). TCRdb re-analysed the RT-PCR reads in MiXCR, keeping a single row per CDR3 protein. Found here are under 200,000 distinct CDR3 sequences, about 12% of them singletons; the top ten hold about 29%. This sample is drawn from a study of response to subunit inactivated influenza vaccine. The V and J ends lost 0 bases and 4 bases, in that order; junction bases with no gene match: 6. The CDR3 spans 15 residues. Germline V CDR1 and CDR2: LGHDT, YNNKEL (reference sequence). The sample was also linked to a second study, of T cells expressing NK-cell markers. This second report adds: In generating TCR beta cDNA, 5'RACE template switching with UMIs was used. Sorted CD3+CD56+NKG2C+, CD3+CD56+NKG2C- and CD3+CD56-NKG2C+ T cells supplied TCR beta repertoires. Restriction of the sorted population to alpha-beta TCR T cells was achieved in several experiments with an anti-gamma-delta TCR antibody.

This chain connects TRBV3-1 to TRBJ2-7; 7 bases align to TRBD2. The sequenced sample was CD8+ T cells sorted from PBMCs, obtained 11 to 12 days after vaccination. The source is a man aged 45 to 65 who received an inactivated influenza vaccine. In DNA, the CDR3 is TGTGCCAGCAGCCAAGATCCACTAGCGAAATACGAGCAGTACTTC. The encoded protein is CASSQDPLAKYEQYF.